This T cell receptor (beta chain) was retrieved from a study of OX40 agonist ivuxolimab in advanced cancers. Regarding the study in general: Ivuxolimab was an agonistic, fully human IgG2 monoclonal antibody directed against OX40 (CD134), a costimulatory receptor. Intravenous ivuxolimab was administered to patients every 2 weeks at six dose levels: 0.01, 0.1, 0.3, 1.5, 3 and 10 mg/kg. Of the roughly 52 dose-escalation patients, hepatocellular carcinoma was present in around 20, melanoma in around 15, renal cell carcinoma in 9 and head and neck cancer in 9. The dose-escalation cohort was around 84% male with a mean age of about 58 years, ranging from roughly 20 to 80. Patients were allowed to have had prior anti-PD-1, anti-PD-L1 or anti-CTLA-4 therapy, and 40% of the dose-escalation patients had been treated with checkpoint inhibitors. Partial responses were achieved by three dose-escalation patients, of whom one had hepatocellular carcinoma and two had cutaneous melanoma. Peripheral TCRbeta sequencing was intended to test whether TCR sequence diversity was altered and clonal T-cell expansion was caused by ivuxolimab. The paper describes the monotherapy dose-escalation part (N of about 47 patients) of the phase I trial of ivuxolimab. General conclusions and limits of the study: Partial responders in the 0.1-3.0 mg/kg groups had among the lowest normalized peripheral clonal expansion, especially among CD8+ T cells. The antigen specificity of the clonally expanded peripheral T cells was not determined. Low levels of normalized T-cell clonal expansion were also seen in some nonresponding patients. After ivuxolimab, more expanded clones were found on average in CD8+ T cells than in CD4+ T cells. At doses of 0.1 to 3.0 mg/kg, clonal expansion of both CD4+ and CD8+ T cells in blood was seen between baseline and week 6.

Genomic DNA was extracted from sorted cells for sequencing of the TCRbeta CDR3 region. The immunoSEQ Assay was used for sequencing of TCRbeta CDR3 regions. Held by TCRdb, this immuneACCESS table contains in-frame sequences only and omits some clones. Under half of the omission traces to an unresolved V gene where checked; the cause of the rest is unknown. Present in this sample are around 130,000 clones, around 93% of which were seen just once. The ten largest clones add up to about 0.14% of the sample. The trial excluded patients who had a history of autoimmune disease or who were on systemic immunosuppression. Peripheral blood for TCR sequencing was collected from all dose cohorts at baseline, on cycle 4 day 1, and on cycle 7 day 1. Samples came from an open-label, multicenter, first-in-human phase I dose-escalation trial of ivuxolimab. Adults with locally advanced or metastatic melanoma, renal cell, hepatocellular, or head and neck squamous cell carcinoma were enrolled in the trial. Before TCR sequencing, CD4+ and CD8+ T cells were separately sorted from peripheral blood.

The germline V gene provides CDR1 KGHSH and CDR2 LQKENI. There are 15 amino acids in the CDR3, from cysteine to phenylalanine inclusive. The DNA shown is the 45-base CDR3, in frame from base 1. The germline V end is reduced by 4 bases and the J end by 3 bases; junction bases left unmatched: 7. Concerning this clone: Its antigen target is currently unknown. Nothing much larger sits one base from this clone, and base qualities are not available.

Source: CD4+ or CD8+ T cells sorted from blood, taken in a trial of the OX40 agonist ivuxolimab. The receptor was derived from an adult with an advanced solid tumor such as melanoma, head and neck, liver or kidney cancer. The chain is assembled from TRBV18 and TRBJ2-7, with TRBD1 identical over 9 junction bases. The CDR3 reads CASSLTGTGIYEQYF. The base sequence is TGTGCCAGCTCACTAACCGGGACAGGGATCTACGAGCAGTACTTC.